These 25 T cell receptor beta chains originate from one sample sequenced in a study of cytomegalovirus exposure and HLA in healthy donors. Researchers ran the PCR with 60 Vbeta and 13 Jbeta primers. The assay was immunoSEQ multiplex PCR, and TCRdb's table has in-frame clones only and misses some. This sample yields about 73,000 clones, of which 75% are seen a single time; 12% belongs to the top ten. Source material: PBMCs. These receptor sequences come from an older man in good health and CMV-seronegative.

The chain links TRBV19 to TRBJ1-1, with D perhaps TRBD1 (5 bases). Germline V gene sequence: CDR1 LNHDA, CDR2 SQIVND (reference sequence). Trimming left V 1 base short and J 10 bases short, with 13 bases between. CDR3 length: 13 residues. The CDR3 loop is CASSIGRDYGAFF. For the CDR3, the DNA is TGTGCCAGTAGTATAGGCAGGGATTACGGAGCTTTCTTT.

This clone appeared a few times. The rearrangement links TRBV9 to TRBJ2-7, with TRBD2 matching 11 bases. Unmatched junction bases numbered 8, after V lost 3 bases and J lost 3 bases. This CDR3 has 16 amino acids. The germline V gene has CDR1 SGDLS and CDR2 YYNGEE. DNA for the CDR3: TGTGCCAGCAGCGCAAGTAGCGGGGGGGCCGTCTACGAGCAGTACTTC. Translating it yields CASSASSGGAVYEQYF. Looking up the rest from reference TRBV9 and TRBJ2-7 gives the full variable domain: DSGVTQTPKHLITATGQRVTLRCSPRSGDLSVYWYQQSLDQGLQFLIQYYNGEERAKGNILERFSAQQFPDLHSELNLSSLELGDSALYFCASSASSGGAVYEQYFGPGTRLTVT.

J is TRBJ2-3 and V is TRBV5-1, with 14 bases matching TRBD2. The CDR3 is 16 residues long. Trimming cost V 3 bases and J 7 bases; bases outside gene matches: 7. The germline V gene encodes CDR1 SGHRS and CDR2 YFSETQ. CDR3 sequence reads: CASSSGTSGSLNTQYF. In nucleotides, the CDR3 is TGCGCCAGCAGCTCCGGGACTAGCGGGAGTCTGAATACGCAGTATTTT. Filled out from reference TRBV5-1 and TRBJ2-3, the complete variable domain reads KAGVTQTPRYLIKTRGQQVTLSCSPISGHRSVSWYQQTPGQGLQFLFEYFSETQRNKGNFPGRFSGRQFSNSRSEMNVSTLELGDSALYLCASSSGTSGSLNTQYFGPGTRLTVL.

The chain employs TRBV19 and TRBJ1-1, with TRBD1 matching over 10 bases. This CDR3 contains 15 residues. Unmatched junction bases numbered 4, after V lost 1 base and J lost 5 bases. The V gene's germline CDR1 is LNHDA and CDR2 SQIVND (reference sequence). The CDR3 protein is CASSIGQGAKTEAFF. CDR3 in DNA: TGTGCCAGTAGTATAGGACAGGGGGCGAAGACTGAAGCTTTCTTT.

This clone was observed once. The rearrangement uses TRBV19 and TRBJ2-1; the match to TRBD2 covers 13 bases. J lost 8 bases, V lost 5 bases, and 6 bases had no gene match. The CDR3 totals 15 residues. Germline CDR1 reads LNHDA; CDR2 reads SQIVND (reference sequence). The CDR3 spells CASSRTSGSSDEQFF. The CDR3 nucleotides are TGTGCCAGTAGTCGGACTAGCGGGAGTTCGGATGAGCAGTTCTTC.

V gene TRBV5-1 combines with J gene TRBJ1-2, with D maybe TRBD1 (6 bases). CDR3 length equals 13 residues. Trimming pared 1 base from V and 4 bases from J, leaving 8 bases between. Germline CDR1 and CDR2: SGHRS and YFSETQ. CDR3 residues: CASSLWDTYGYTF. The CDR3 nucleotides are TGCGCCAGCAGCTTGTGGGACACCTATGGCTACACCTTC.

The CDR3 reads CAISESLLQGIDGYTF. The CDR3 region has the DNA TGTGCCATCAGTGAGTCACTGTTACAGGGTATCGATGGCTACACCTTC. This rearrangement joins TRBV10-3 to TRBJ1-2; TRBD1 is a possible D gene (6 bases). CDR1 is ENHRY, CDR2 SYGVKD, per germline. This CDR3 spans 16 amino acids. With 0 bases removed from V and 6 bases from J, the gap between germline ends came to 17 bases.

This clone was observed a few times. The rearrangement links TRBV18 to TRBJ2-7, with TRBD2 matching 8 bases. This CDR3 spans 15 amino acids. The V gene end was trimmed by 6 bases and the J gene end by 7 bases; junction bases not matched to a gene: 14. Germline V CDR1 and CDR2: KGHSH, LQKENI. CDR3 coding DNA: TGTGCCAGCTCGTCTCCCGGGGGGGGCAAGAAAGAGCAGTACTTC. Its translation is CASSSPGGGKKEQYF.

This clone was counted only a few times. This chain connects TRBV2 to TRBJ1-4, with D maybe TRBD1 (5 bases). Trimming removed 6 bases from V and 4 bases from J, with 9 bases in between. CDR3 length equals 13 residues. Germline V gene data show CDR1 as SNHLY and CDR2 as FYNNEI. The CDR3 DNA follows: TGTGCCAGCAGGGGGGGAGTTAATGAAAAACTGTTTTTT. Protein sequence: CASRGGVNEKLFF. The whole variable domain, remainder taken from reference TRBV2 and TRBJ1-4, is EPEVTQTPSHQVTQMGQEVILRCVPISNHLYFYWYRQILGQKVEFLVSFYNNEISEKSEIFDDQFSVERPDGSNFTLKIRSTKLEDSAMYFCASRGGVNEKLFFGSGTQLSVL.

V usage is TRBV5-1 and J usage is TRBJ2-1, with TRBD2 matching 12 bases. In germline, CDR1 is SGHRS, CDR2 YFSETQ. The CDR3 loop spans 16 amino acids. V gave up 0 bases and J gave up 7 bases; unmatched junction bases: 5. This CDR3 reads CASSLATLAGGNEQFF. DNA of the CDR3: TGCGCCAGCAGCTTGGCAACGCTAGCGGGGGGGAATGAGCAGTTCTTC.

V gene TRBV18 combines with J gene TRBJ2-7, with 9 bases lining up with TRBD1. Losses at the gene ends were 3 bases for V and 3 bases for J; bases not matched to a gene: 3. CDR3 length equals 14 residues. Germline V gene lookup returns CDR1 KGHSH and CDR2 LQKENI. The CDR3 sequence: CASSPRQGVYEQYF. CDR3 nucleotides: TGTGCCAGCTCACCGCGACAGGGGGTCTACGAGCAGTACTTC.

The chain has TRBV7-2 and TRBJ1-2; D remains unclear. In germline, CDR1 is SGHTA, CDR2 FQGNSA. V gave up 5 bases and J gave up 4 bases, with 11 bases separating them. The CDR3 consists of 13 residues. The CDR3, as DNA: TGTGCCAGCAGCGCCGGGAGGAGCTATGGCTACACCTTC. It translates to CASSAGRSYGYTF.

A few counts support this clone. This sequence joins TRBV19 and TRBJ2-2; tentative D call: TRBD1 (5 bases). Trimming took 9 bases from V and 1 from J, leaving 27 bases between them. CDR3 length equals 19 residues. Germline assignment: CDR1 LNHDA and CDR2 SQIVND (reference sequence). CDR3: CASRPFAIRKQGNTGELFF. CDR3 DNA: TGTGCCAGCCGCCCTTTTGCGATCCGAAAGCAGGGGAACACCGGGGAGCTGTTTTTT.

Points on this clone: Other DNA sequences in this sample translate to the same CDR3. The V and J genes are TRBV5-1 and TRBJ1-4; 9 bases match TRBD1. V dropped 0 bases and J dropped 8; count of bases not matched to a gene: 2. Germline V gives CDR1 SGHRS, CDR2 YFSETQ. The CDR3 consists of 14 residues. CDR3 residues: CASSLGQGDEKLFF. In nucleotides, the CDR3 is TGCGCCAGCAGCTTGGGACAGGGGGACGAAAAACTGTTTTTT. Full variable domain (rest looked up from reference TRBV5-1 and TRBJ1-4): KAGVTQTPRYLIKTRGQQVTLSCSPISGHRSVSWYQQTPGQGLQFLFEYFSETQRNKGNFPGRFSGRQFSNSRSEMNVSTLELGDSALYLCASSLGQGDEKLFFGSGTQLSVL.

The chain's CDR3 is CASFFKQKAAYEQYF. CDR3 bases: TGCGCCAGTTTTTTCAAGCAGAAGGCGGCATACGAGCAGTACTTC. The chain combines TRBV5-1 with TRBJ2-7, with D uncertain. The germline V gene has CDR1 SGHRS and CDR2 YFSETQ. V lost 8 bases and J lost 4, with 22 bases in between. The length of the CDR3 is 15 residues.

This rearrangement joins TRBV9 to TRBJ2-7, with D possibly being TRBD1 (5 bases). V shed 0 bases and J shed 6 bases, with 13 bases lying between them. CDR1 SGDLS and CDR2 YYNGEE come from the germline V gene. The CDR3 consists of 14 residues. The CDR3 nucleotides are TGTGCCAGCAGCGTAGCCCCGGACATTGGCGAGCAGTACTTC. This codes for CASSVAPDIGEQYF.

This clone has a handful of counts. The chain is built from TRBV29-1 and TRBJ2-7; weak D call: TRBD1 (5 bases). This CDR3 comprises 12 residues. Trimming cost V 4 bases and J 0 bases, with 7 bases left between them. From germline, CDR1 is SQVTM and CDR2 ANQGSEA. Here the CDR3 DNA reads TGCAGCGTTGGACAGAGCTCCTACGAGCAGTACTTC. Protein sequence: CSVGQSSYEQYF.

As to this clone: Other DNA sequences in this sample translate to the same CDR3. J is TRBJ2-3 and V is TRBV7-6; 7 nucleotides align to TRBD1. This CDR3 spans 14 amino acids. Germline trimming cut 4 bases from V and 1 base from J; bases unmatched to any gene: 2. The germline V gene encodes CDR1 SGHVS and CDR2 FNYEAQ. Written as DNA, the CDR3 is TGTGCCAGCAGCTCCGGACAGGGCACAGATACGCAGTATTTT. It codes for CASSSGQGTDTQYF.

The gene calls are TRBV11-2 and TRBJ2-1; D is unresolved. Trimming stripped 1 base from V and 6 bases from J, with 7 bases between. The CDR3 covers 13 residues. The germline V gene encodes CDR1 SGHAT and CDR2 FQNNGV. As DNA, the CDR3 is TGTGCCAGCAGCTTAGGACGACTCAATGAGCAGTTCTTC. Its translation is CASSLGRLNEQFF.

This clone was detected a few times. CDR3 in DNA: TGCGCCAGCAGTCCGGGACAGGGCACAGATACGCAGTATTTT. Translated: CASSPGQGTDTQYF. This chain connects TRBV10-1 to TRBJ2-3; 8 bases line up with TRBD1. V shed 5 bases, J shed 1 base, and the junction held 2 bases outside the gene matches. Germline V gives CDR1 WNHNN, CDR2 SYGVQD (reference sequence). The CDR3 totals 14 residues.

This clone showed up just a few times. V is TRBV5-6 and J is TRBJ1-4; TRBD1 agrees at 7 bases. The germline gives CDR1 SGHDT, CDR2 YYEEEE. The V segment lost 2 bases and the J segment 7 bases; nucleotides outside the gene matches: 5. The CDR3 totals 14 residues. The CDR3, as DNA: TGTGCCAGCAGCTTTGACAGGGCGAGTGAAAAACTGTTTTTT. Protein sequence: CASSFDRASEKLFF.

The gene calls are TRBV19 and TRBJ2-5; TRBD1 might be the D (5 bases). Germline CDR1 LNHDA, CDR2 SQIVND (reference sequence). CDR3 length equals 13 residues. Trimming shortened V by 0 bases and J by 12 bases, and 14 bases separated the two germline ends. CDR3 protein: CASSIDDSTEEYF. CDR3 sequence (DNA): TGTGCCAGTAGTATAGACGACAGTACAGAAGAGTACTTC.

The genes are TRBV28 and TRBJ2-1; D unresolved. Germline V gene data show CDR1 as MDHEN and CDR2 as SYDVKM. The CDR3 loop spans 18 amino acids. Trimming stripped 2 bases from V and 3 bases from J, with 20 bases between. Here the CDR3 reads CASSLILSGIVGYNEQFF. The CDR3 coding sequence is TGTGCCAGCAGTTTAATATTGTCTGGTATAGTCGGCTACAATGAGCAGTTCTTC.

The chain is built from TRBV9 and TRBJ1-6; possible D gene TRBD1, 5 bases. The CDR3 is 14 residues long. The germline gives CDR1 SGDLS, CDR2 YYNGEE. Trimming removed 3 bases at V and 7 bases at J, with 11 bases between. In DNA form, the CDR3 reads TGTGCCAGCAGCGAGACAGTAGCAAATTCACCCCTCCACTTT. As protein: CASSETVANSPLHF.

The rearrangement uses TRBV7-9 and TRBJ1-5; 7 bases align to TRBD1. Looked up from germline, CDR1 is SEHNR and CDR2 is FQNEAQ (reference sequence). V was pared by 5 bases and J by 7 bases, with 8 bases of the junction left unmatched. This CDR3 has 14 amino acids. This CDR3 is CASSLGTVGQPQHF. The CDR3 DNA follows: TGTGCCAGCAGCCTTGGGACAGTAGGACAGCCCCAGCATTTT.